This TCR beta chain was identified in a study of post-analysis software for immune sequencing data. Study at large: Included courses were relapsing-remitting and secondary progressive multiple sclerosis; progressive-relapsing multiple sclerosis was also included. Study-level results: Patients had higher frequencies than controls of roughly five TRBV segments, including TRBV5-6, TRBV5-1 and TRBV20-1. Batch-matched samples strongly co-clustered by F measure.

Tagging with unique molecular identifiers was a feature of the TCR beta cDNA libraries. From the PCR reads, TCRdb called clonotypes with MiXCR, one entry per CDR3 protein. This table holds 800,000 to 950,000 distinct CDR3 sequences, about 50% found once. As for this clonotype: Its antigen is still unknown.

V was pared by 7 bases and J by 7 bases, with 7 bases of the junction left unmatched. The CDR3 length is 14 residues. The sequenced sample was blood. This TCR derives from a girl aged 5 to 17 with multiple sclerosis. The chain joins TRBV12-3 or TRBV12-4 to TRBJ2-3; TRBD2 matches at 11 bases. For the CDR3, the DNA is TGTGCCAGCACCACTAGCGGGGGTCGGAATACGCAGTATTTT. Translating gives CASTTSGGRNTQYF.